Sequencing of this T cell receptor (beta chain) was carried out in a study of cytomegalovirus exposure and HLA in healthy donors. Repertoires were generated with immunoSEQ multiplex PCR, while TCRdb's copy carries only in-frame clones and drops some. The sample records 150,000 to 200,000 clones, 80% to 85% being singletons. This CDR3 region has 16 residues. The trim removed 0 bases at V and 2 bases at J, leaving 6 bases unmatched. Germline V gives CDR1 SGHRS, CDR2 YFSETQ. The chain uses TRBV5-1 and TRBJ2-3; 7 bases map to TRBD1. This receptor was identified in a woman in her 30s in good health and CMV-seronegative. The sequencing sample was made of PBMCs. CDR3 DNA sequence: TGCGCCAGCAGCTTGGGGGACAGACCTCTCACAGATACGCAGTATTTT. It encodes CASSLGDRPLTDTQYF.